The rows below give T cell receptor beta chains drawn from one sample of a study of a mutant IDH1 vaccine in newly diagnosed glioma. This table comes from immunoSEQ multiplex PCR, and its TCRdb copy is limited to in-frame clones, with some not included. The profile covers fewer than 85,000 clones, with about 81% appearing a single time and more than 5% taken by the ten largest. Antigen specificity for these receptors is unknown. The sequences come from PBMCs, collected from a glioma patient whose treatment included an IDH1 peptide vaccine. The receptors were gathered from a man between 40 and 49 years old with glioma. The CDR3 runs from the conserved cysteine through the conserved F or W. Fields, in order: J gene, D gene, CDR3 length, clone size, V gene, CDR3 DNA, CDR3 protein. D genes are given only for firm matches. The listing skips clone size in some rows; elsewhere it reads once, few, many or a size class.

TRBJ2-7	TRBD2	16	.	TRBV4-1	TGCGCCAGCAGCCAGGAGAAGGGACTAGACTCCTACGAGCAGTACTTC	CASSQEKGLDSYEQYF
TRBJ2-3	TRBD1	15	.	TRBV19	TGTGCCAGTAGTATTGGGACAGGGGACACAGATACGCAGTATTTT	CASSIGTGDTDTQYF
TRBJ1-1	.	17	.	TRBV27	TGTGCCAGCAGTTTATCAAGCCTTCGGGCTGTGGACACTGAAGCTTTCTTT	CASSLSSLRAVDTEAFF
TRBJ1-2	.	16	few	TRBV7-9	TGTGCCAGCAGCTTAGAAGACTGGACAGCCGACTATGGCTACACCTTC	CASSLEDWTADYGYTF
TRBJ1-1	TRBD1	16	once	TRBV2	TGTGCCAGCAGTGATGGGAACAGGGGGGGAAACACTGAAGCTTTCTTT	CASSDGNRGGNTEAFF
TRBJ2-1	.	11	many	TRBV9	TGTGCCAGCAGCGTAGACAATGAGCAGTTCTTC	CASSVDNEQFF
TRBJ1-2	.	15	.	TRBV5-1	TGCGCCAGCAGCTTGGATGGGGGGTTTAACTATGGCTACACCTTC	CASSLDGGFNYGYTF
TRBJ2-2	TRBD1	16	.	TRBV7-8	TGTGCCAGCAGCTCTACAGGGGTAGCGAACACCGGGGAGCTGTTTTTT	CASSSTGVANTGELFF
TRBJ1-5	.	13	few	TRBV6-5	TGTGCCAGCAGTTACTCGAGGAGTCAGCCCCAGCATTTT	CASSYSRSQPQHF
TRBJ2-5	.	13	once	TRBV18	TGTGCCAGCTCACTTTTACTAGAAGAGACCCAGTACTTC	CASSLLLEETQYF
TRBJ2-3	TRBD2	15	.	TRBV4-1	TGCGCCAGCAGCCAAGGACTAGCGCGCACAGATACGCAGTATTTT	CASSQGLARTDTQYF
TRBJ2-7	TRBD2	16	.	TRBV4-1	TGCGCCAGCAGCTCCCCATCTACGGGAGGGTCCTACGAGCAGTACTTC	CASSSPSTGGSYEQYF
TRBJ1-5	.	15	.	TRBV30	TGTGCCTGGAGGGGATTCGGGCCTAGCAATCAGCCCCAGCATTTT	CAWRGFGPSNQPQHF
TRBJ1-3	.	13	.	TRBV7-2	TGTGCCAGCAGCTCTAGCTCTGGAAACACCATATATTTT	CASSSSSGNTIYF
TRBJ2-7	.	15	.	TRBV11-2	TGTGCCAGCAGCCCCGGGACAACACCCACCTACGAGCAGTACTTC	CASSPGTTPTYEQYF
TRBJ1-2	TRBD1	13	.	TRBV7-6	TGTGCCAGCAGCCAGACAGGGATCGATGGCTACACCTTC	CASSQTGIDGYTF
TRBJ2-5	TRBD1	16	.	TRBV9	TGTGCCAGCAGCCTAACCGGACAGGGAAGTCATGAGACCCAGTACTTC	CASSLTGQGSHETQYF
TRBJ1-3	.	16	.	TRBV6-6	TGTGCCAGCAGAAACAAATCCGGGGGCTCTGGAAACACCATATATTTT	CASRNKSGGSGNTIYF
TRBJ1-5	TRBD1	13	few	TRBV5-4	TGTGCCAGCAGTTGGGACAGGGACCAGCCCCAGCATTTT	CASSWDRDQPQHF
TRBJ2-1	TRBD1	16	.	TRBV29-1	TGCAGCGTTGAAGGGAACGACAGGGTCTCCTACAATGAGCAGTTCTTC	CSVEGNDRVSYNEQFF
TRBJ2-1	.	13	.	TRBV7-2	TGTGCCAGCAGCACCGGATGGGCCAATGAGCAGTTCTTC	CASSTGWANEQFF
TRBJ1-5	.	15	few	TRBV19	TGTGCCAGTCGAGACCGGCCAAACCGGAATCAGCCCCAGCATTTT	CASRDRPNRNQPQHF
TRBJ1-5	TRBD1	15	.	TRBV10-3	TGTGCCATCAGTGAGAGGGGGCATAGCAATCAGCCCCAGCATTTT	CAISERGHSNQPQHF
TRBJ2-1	TRBD1	15	.	TRBV7-6	TGTGCCAGCACCTCCGGGACAGGGCCCCCCAATGAGCAGTTCTTC	CASTSGTGPPNEQFF
TRBJ1-5	.	20	.	TRBV5-5	TGTGCCAGCAGCCCAAGACGCAGGGTGGTTTTACTGTATAGCAATCAGCCCCAGCATTTT	CASSPRRRVVLLYSNQPQHF
TRBJ2-5	TRBD1	16	.	TRBV4-2	TGTGCCAGCAGCCCCGAGGGGGCTTCCCTCCAAGAGACCCAGTACTTC	CASSPEGASLQETQYF
TRBJ1-4	.	14	few	TRBV27	TGTGCCAGCAGTTTCCAGGGAATAGGAGAAAAACTGTTTTTT	CASSFQGIGEKLFF
TRBJ1-4	.	15	.	TRBV4-1	TGCGCCAGCAGCCCACCAGGACGGGCTGGTGAAAAACTGTTTTTT	CASSPPGRAGEKLFF
TRBJ1-1	.	16	.	TRBV5-1	TGCGCCAGCAGCCTGGACTACGGACAGCGGGGGACTGAAGCTTTCTTT	CASSLDYGQRGTEAFF
TRBJ2-3	TRBD2	15	.	TRBV30	TGTGCCGCCCCACTAGCGGGCAAAAGCACAGATACGCAGTATTTT	CAAPLAGKSTDTQYF
TRBJ2-1	.	13	few	TRBV19	TGTGCCAGTAGTATGCAGGGTCGGGATGAGCAGTTCTTC	CASSMQGRDEQFF
TRBJ2-1	TRBD2	20	.	TRBV9	TGTGCCAGCAGCGTAGGTCCAGCGGGGCTAATACTTAGCTCCTACAATGAGCAGTTCTTC	CASSVGPAGLILSSYNEQFF
TRBJ2-2	.	15	.	TRBV7-2	TGTGCCAGCAGCCATTCTTCAGGGGTGACCGGGGAGCTGTTTTTT	CASSHSSGVTGELFF
TRBJ2-1	TRBD1	12	.	TRBV4-3	TGCGCCAGCAGCCGAGTACAGGGGAGGCAGTTCTTC	CASSRVQGRQFF
TRBJ2-7	.	12	.	TRBV29-1	TGCAGCGTAAAGGGGACGATCTACGAGCAGTACTTC	CSVKGTIYEQYF
TRBJ2-3	.	15	.	TRBV4-1	TGCGCCAGCAGCCAAGTTCCGGGCCGCACAGATACGCAGTATTTT	CASSQVPGRTDTQYF
TRBJ2-7	.	14	.	TRBV11-1	TGTGCCAGCAGCCTGGCCAGGGCGGCGTACGAGCAGTACTTC	CASSLARAAYEQYF
TRBJ2-7	.	12	.	TRBV29-1	TGCAGCGTTGGTAAGACAGACTACGAGCAGTACTTC	CSVGKTDYEQYF
TRBJ2-1	.	12	once	TRBV7-9	TGTGCCAGCAGCTCAGGGGGGTCTGAGCAGTTCTTC	CASSSGGSEQFF
TRBJ1-3	.	15	.	TRBV5-1	TGCGCCAGCAGCCCGGCGGGGGGCGCTGGAAACACCATATATTTT	CASSPAGGAGNTIYF
TRBJ1-5	.	15	.	TRBV11-2	TGTGCCAGCAGCTTAGGAGGGTATAGCAATCAGCCCCAGCATTTT	CASSLGGYSNQPQHF
TRBJ1-5	TRBD1	17	.	TRBV28	TGTGCCAGCAGTTTTCACACAGGGGGCGTCGGCAATCAGCCCCAGCATTTT	CASSFHTGGVGNQPQHF
TRBJ2-7	TRBD1	14	.	TRBV7-2	TGTGCCAGCAGCCTCGACAGGGCGCCCTACGAGCAGTACTTC	CASSLDRAPYEQYF
TRBJ1-1	.	15	.	TRBV6-5	TGTGCCAGCAGTTACGGGGACGGTCTGAACACTGAAGCTTTCTTT	CASSYGDGLNTEAFF
TRBJ2-5	TRBD2	14	.	TRBV2	TGTGCCAGCAGTACCGCGGGGGTTCAAGAGACCCAGTACTTC	CASSTAGVQETQYF
TRBJ2-7	TRBD1	18	.	TRBV4-3	TGCGCCAGCAGCCAAGAACGGTCCGGGACAGGGCCACTCTACGAGCAGTACTTC	CASSQERSGTGPLYEQYF